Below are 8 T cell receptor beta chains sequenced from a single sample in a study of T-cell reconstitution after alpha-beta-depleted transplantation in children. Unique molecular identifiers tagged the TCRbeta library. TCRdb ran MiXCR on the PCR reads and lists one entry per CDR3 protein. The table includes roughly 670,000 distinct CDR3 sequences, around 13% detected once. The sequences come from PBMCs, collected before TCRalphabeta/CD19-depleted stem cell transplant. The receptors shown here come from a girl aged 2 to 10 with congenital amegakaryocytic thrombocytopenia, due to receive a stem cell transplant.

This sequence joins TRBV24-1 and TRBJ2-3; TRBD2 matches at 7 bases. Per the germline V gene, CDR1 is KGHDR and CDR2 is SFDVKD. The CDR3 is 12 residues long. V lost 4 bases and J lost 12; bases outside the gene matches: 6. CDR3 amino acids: CATSELGDYQYF. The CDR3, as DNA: TGTGCCACCAGTGAGTTAGGGGACTATCAGTATTTT.

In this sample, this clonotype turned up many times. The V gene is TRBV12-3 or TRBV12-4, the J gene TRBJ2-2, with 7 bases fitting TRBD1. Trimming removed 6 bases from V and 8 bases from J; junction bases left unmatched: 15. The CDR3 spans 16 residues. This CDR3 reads CASRKSDRAAQGELFF. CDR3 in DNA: TGTGCCAGCAGGAAATCAGACAGGGCCGCGCAGGGGGAGCTGTTTTTT.

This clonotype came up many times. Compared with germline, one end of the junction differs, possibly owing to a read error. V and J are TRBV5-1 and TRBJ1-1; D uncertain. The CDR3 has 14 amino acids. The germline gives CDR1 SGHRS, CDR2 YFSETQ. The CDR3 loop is CASRFVEMNTEAFF. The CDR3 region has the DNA TGCGCCAGCCGCTTTGTGGAGATGAACACTGAAGCTTTCTTT.

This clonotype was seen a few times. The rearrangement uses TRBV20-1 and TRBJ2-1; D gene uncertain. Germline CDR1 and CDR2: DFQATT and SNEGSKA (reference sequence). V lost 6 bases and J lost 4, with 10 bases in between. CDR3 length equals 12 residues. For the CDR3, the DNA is TGCAGTGCCAATGACGGGTACAATGAGCAGTTCTTC. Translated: CSANDGYNEQFF.

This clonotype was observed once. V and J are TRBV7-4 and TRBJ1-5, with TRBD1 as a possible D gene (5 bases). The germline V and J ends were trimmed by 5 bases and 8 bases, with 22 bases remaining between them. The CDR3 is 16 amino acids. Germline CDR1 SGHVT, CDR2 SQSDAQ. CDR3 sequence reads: CASSPSREETVEPQHF. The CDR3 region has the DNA TGTGCCAGCAGCCCCTCAAGGGAAGAGACAGTAGAGCCCCAGCATTTT.

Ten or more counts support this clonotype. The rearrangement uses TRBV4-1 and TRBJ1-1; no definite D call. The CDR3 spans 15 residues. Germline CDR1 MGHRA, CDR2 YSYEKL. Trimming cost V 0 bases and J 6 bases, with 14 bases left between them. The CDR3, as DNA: TGCGCCAGCAGCCAAGATGCGGGTTATGACGCTGAAGCTTTCTTT. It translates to CASSQDAGYDAEAFF.

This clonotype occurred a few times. CDR3 sequence (DNA): TGCGCCAGCAGCTGGCCCCCACAGAACACCGGGGAGCTGTTTTTT. Its protein is CASSWPPQNTGELFF. V is TRBV5-1 and J is TRBJ2-2; the D is unclear. This CDR3 is 15 amino acids long. The V gene's germline CDR1 is SGHRS and CDR2 YFSETQ. The V end lost 3 bases, the J end lost 1 base, and 10 bases lay between the germline ends.

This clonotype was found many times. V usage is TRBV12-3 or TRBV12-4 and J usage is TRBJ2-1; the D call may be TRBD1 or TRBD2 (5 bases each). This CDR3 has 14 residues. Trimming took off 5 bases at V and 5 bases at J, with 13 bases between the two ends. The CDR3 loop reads CASSLGTPDNEQFF. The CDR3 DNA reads TGTGCCAGCAGTCTCGGGACGCCAGACAATGAGCAGTTCTTC.